The next 28 T cell receptor beta chains were all read from a single sample in a study of CD8+ T cells in alopecia areata. RNA was extracted and reverse transcribed into cDNA as the sequencing template. Assay: immunoSEQ multiplex PCR; the TCRdb copy retains only in-frame clones and omits some. The sample lists fewer than 200,000 clones, 58% occurring once. As to treatment: oral pan-JAK inhibitor, 5-10 mg twice daily. This material consisted of CD4+ T cells sorted from blood, taken between weeks 55 and 65, from a patient treated with tofacitinib. The receptors were gathered from a human donor with alopecia areata.

The chain links TRBV19 to TRBJ1-5; D is unresolved. CDR1 and CDR2 (germline): LNHDA, SQIVND (reference sequence). The CDR3 sequence is 13 residues long. V gave up 3 bases and J gave up 4 bases, with 7 bases separating them. CDR3 nucleotides: TGTGCCAGTAGTATTGTAAGGAATCAGCCCCAGCATTTT. Translating it yields CASSIVRNQPQHF.

This chain joins TRBV28 and TRBJ1-2; possibly TRBD1 for D (5 bases). V was shortened by 3 bases and J by 2 bases, with 7 bases between the two germline ends. The CDR3 spans 13 residues. CDR1 and CDR2 (germline): MDHEN, SYDVKM. The DNA for the CDR3 is TGTGCCAGCAGTTTGGGACTGAACTATGGCTACACCTTC. Protein product: CASSLGLNYGYTF.

The V call is TRBV29-1, the J call TRBJ2-3; tentatively, D is TRBD1 (5 bases). CDR1 and CDR2 from the germline V gene are SQVTM and ANQGSEA. V lost 4 bases and J 4 bases, leaving 18 bases between the germline ends. This CDR3 has 15 residues. CDR3 nucleotide sequence: TGCAGCGTTGTAGGAAGGGGCGCGTTACCAGATACGCAGTATTTT. Protein sequence: CSVVGRGALPDTQYF.

The J gene is TRBJ2-5, the V gene TRBV15; maybe TRBD2 (7 bases). The germline CDR1 and CDR2 sequences are LNHNV and YYDKDF (reference sequence). V was clipped by 3 bases and J by 5 bases, with 16 bases between them. CDR3 size: 15 residues. The CDR3, as DNA: TGTGCCACCAGCAGGGACCCGGGGGGCTGGGAGACCCAGTACTTC. Translated: CATSRDPGGWETQYF.

The gene calls are TRBV6-1 and TRBJ1-2; perhaps TRBD1 as D (5 bases). The CDR3 has 14 residues. CDR1 and CDR2 (germline): MNHNS, SASEGT. Trimming removed 1 base at V and 3 bases at J, with 9 bases between. CDR3 loop: CASSEGGLDYGYTF. The CDR3 DNA reads TGTGCCAGCAGTGAAGGGGGGTTGGACTATGGCTACACCTTC.

V usage is TRBV19 and J usage is TRBJ1-2; 8 bases align to TRBD1. The germline gives CDR1 LNHDA, CDR2 SQIVND (reference sequence). Germline trimming cut 7 bases from V and 6 bases from J; bases unmatched to any gene: 7. The CDR3 sequence is 13 residues long. The CDR3 DNA follows: TGTGCCAGTAAGGGGGACAGGTGGCATGGCTACACCTTC. Protein sequence: CASKGDRWHGYTF.

This chain uses TRBV4-2 with TRBJ1-5; perhaps TRBD1 as D (6 bases). With 6 bases removed from V and 0 bases from J, the gap between germline ends came to 15 bases. The germline V gene encodes CDR1 LGHNA and CDR2 YNFKEQ. The CDR3 contains 16 residues. CDR3 DNA sequence: TGTGCCAGCAGTCCAGACAGGACGTATAGCAATCAGCCCCAGCATTTT. Amino acid sequence: CASSPDRTYSNQPQHF.

The V gene is TRBV9, the J gene TRBJ2-5, with TRBD1 identical over 10 bases. This CDR3 region has 14 residues. The germline gives CDR1 SGDLS, CDR2 YYNGEE. V was pared by 3 bases and J by 5 bases, with 4 bases of the junction left unmatched. The CDR3 nucleotides read TGTGCCAGCAGCGCTGACAGGGGGCGGGAGACCCAGTACTTC. Its protein is CASSADRGRETQYF.

This chain connects TRBV30 to TRBJ1-6; 10 bases are a match to TRBD1. Germline V gene sequence: CDR1 GTSNPN, CDR2 SVGIG (reference sequence). The CDR3 totals 12 residues. V shed 4 bases and J 12 bases; nucleotides not matched to a gene: 3. The CDR3 sequence: CAWMTGGGPLHF. For the CDR3, the DNA is TGTGCCTGGATGACAGGGGGCGGACCCCTCCACTTT. The full variable domain, with the rest looked up from reference TRBV30 and TRBJ1-6, is SQTIHQWPATLVQPVGSPLSLECTVEGTSNPNLYWYRQAAGRGLQLLFYSVGIGQISSEVPQNLSASRPQDRQFILSSKKLLLSDSGFYLCAWMTGGGPLHFGNGTRLTVT.

This clone was counted once. The rearrangement joins TRBV2 to TRBJ1-1; the D gene is possibly TRBD1 (6 bases). Between the trimmed V and J ends, which lost 7 bases and 1 base, there was a span of 10 bases. Germline V gene data show CDR1 as SNHLY and CDR2 as FYNNEI. CDR3 length: 13 residues. For the CDR3, the DNA is TGTGCCAGCACCCGGACAGCGAACACTGAAGCTTTCTTT. It yields the protein CASTRTANTEAFF.

The CDR3 reads CSVEWPADTKQYF. The CDR3 DNA reads TGCAGCGTTGAATGGCCGGCGGATACGAAGCAGTACTTC. The rearrangement joins TRBV29-1 to TRBJ2-7; D unresolved. CDR1 and CDR2 (germline): SQVTM, ANQGSEA. V lost 2 bases to trimming and J lost 8 bases, with 16 bases between them. CDR3 size: 13 residues.

CDR3 nucleotides: TGCAGCGGAGGACAGGGGGAACTCTACGAGCAGTACTTC. Its protein is CSGGQGELYEQYF. The chain joins TRBV29-1 to TRBJ2-7; 10 bases agree with TRBD1. V lost 7 bases and J lost 3; bases outside the gene matches: 6. The CDR3 spans 13 residues. From germline, CDR1 is SQVTM and CDR2 ANQGSEA.

The V call is TRBV4-1, the J call TRBJ2-4; D is possibly TRBD1 (8 bases). This CDR3 has 16 amino acids. The V and J ends lost 2 bases and 4 bases respectively, with 15 bases between them. Per the germline V gene, CDR1 is MGHRA and CDR2 is YSYEKL. The CDR3 loop is CASSQPGRDRKNIQYF. The CDR3 nucleotides read TGCGCCAGCAGCCAACCAGGGAGGGACAGGAAAAACATTCAGTACTTC.

This clone was seen more than once but under ten times. This chain joins TRBV30 and TRBJ1-2; TRBD1 aligns across 7 bases. Germline assignment: CDR1 GTSNPN and CDR2 SVGIG (reference sequence). Unmatched junction bases numbered 4, after V lost 1 base and J lost 2 bases. The CDR3 has 14 amino acids. CDR3: CAWSAQTGNYGYTF. The CDR3 bases are TGTGCCTGGAGTGCCCAGACAGGGAACTATGGCTACACCTTC.

This chain joins TRBV4-2 and TRBJ1-5; the D gene is possibly TRBD1 (6 bases). V shed 0 bases and J shed 3 bases, with 9 bases lying between them. This CDR3 has 15 residues. The germline CDR1 and CDR2 sequences are LGHNA and YNFKEQ. The CDR3 reads CASSQDGQFNQPQHF. CDR3 DNA: TGTGCCAGCAGCCAAGACGGACAGTTCAATCAGCCCCAGCATTTT.

The rearrangement uses TRBV2 and TRBJ2-3; D is possibly TRBD1 or TRBD2 (6 bases each). CDR1 is SNHLY, CDR2 FYNNEI, per germline. This CDR3 comprises 16 residues. V gave up 5 bases and J gave up 4 bases, with 19 bases separating them. Here the CDR3 reads CASSPISLGGPDTQYF. The CDR3 nucleotides are TGTGCCAGCAGTCCCATCTCCTTGGGGGGCCCAGATACGCAGTATTTT.

The chain joins TRBV29-1 to TRBJ2-3, with D possibly being TRBD2 (5 bases). Trimming shortened V by 4 bases and J by 2 bases, and 16 bases separated the two germline ends. Germline assignment: CDR1 SQVTM and CDR2 ANQGSEA. The CDR3 covers 15 residues. This chain's CDR3 is CSVGGFGGLTDTQYF. DNA of the CDR3: TGCAGCGTTGGAGGATTTGGCGGGCTCACAGATACGCAGTATTTT.

The chain carries TRBV27 and TRBJ2-7, with 7 positions matching TRBD1. Looked up from germline, CDR1 is MNHEY and CDR2 is SMNVEV (reference sequence). The CDR3 has 16 residues. V shed 4 bases, J shed 1 base, and the junction held 10 bases outside the gene matches. This chain's CDR3 is CASSSGQEVISYEQYF. The CDR3 nucleotides are TGTGCCAGCAGTTCTGGACAGGAGGTAATATCCTACGAGCAGTACTTC.

The chain combines TRBV2 with TRBJ2-4, with D perhaps matching TRBD2 (5 bases). From germline, CDR1 is SNHLY and CDR2 FYNNEI. Between the trimmed V and J ends, which lost 8 bases and 0 bases, there was a span of 5 bases. This CDR3 has 12 amino acids. The CDR3 sequence is CASEGAKNIQYF. CDR3 sequence (DNA): TGTGCCAGCGAGGGAGCCAAAAACATTCAGTACTTC. The full variable domain, its missing parts supplied by reference TRBV2 and TRBJ2-4, is EPEVTQTPSHQVTQMGQEVILRCVPISNHLYFYWYRQILGQKVEFLVSFYNNEISEKSEIFDDQFSVERPDGSNFTLKIRSTKLEDSAMYFCASEGAKNIQYFGAGTRLSVL.

The chain has TRBV5-1 and TRBJ1-5, with D uncertain. In germline, CDR1 is SGHRS, CDR2 YFSETQ. The germline V and J ends were trimmed by 4 bases and 5 bases, with 13 bases remaining between them. This CDR3 has 14 residues. The CDR3 DNA sequence: TGCGCCAGCAGCCCGGGAGCAGCCGATCAGCCCCAGCATTTT. It translates to CASSPGAADQPQHF.

Turning to this clone: Additional DNA sequences in this sample encode the identical CDR3. This sequence joins TRBV18 and TRBJ2-1; D is unresolved. This CDR3 region has 13 residues. V gave up 3 bases and J gave up 4 bases, with 7 bases separating them. Germline V CDR1 and CDR2: KGHSH, LQKENI. CDR3 DNA: TGTGCCAGCTCACCCGACGGGTACAATGAGCAGTTCTTC. This sequence encodes CASSPDGYNEQFF. Using reference TRBV18 and TRBJ2-1 for the parts outside the CDR3, the full variable domain is NAGVMQNPRHLVRRRGQEARLRCSPMKGHSHVYWYRQLPEEGLKFMVYLQKENIIDESGMPKERFSAEFPKEGPSILRIQQVVRGDSAAYFCASSPDGYNEQFFGPGTRLTVL.

The chain carries TRBV2 and TRBJ2-3; D is undetermined. V was cut by 3 bases and J by 8 bases, with 9 bases left in between. The germline V gene encodes CDR1 SNHLY and CDR2 FYNNEI. The CDR3 is 12 residues long. The CDR3 spells CASSEIEGTQYF. CDR3 bases: TGTGCCAGCAGTGAGATAGAAGGTACGCAGTATTTT.

In this sample, this clone turned up once. The V and J genes are TRBV18 and TRBJ2-7, with TRBD1 matching over 12 bases. From germline, CDR1 is KGHSH and CDR2 LQKENI. V was clipped by 4 bases and J by 5 bases; unmatched bases: 3. CDR3 length: 14 residues. The CDR3 nucleotides are TGTGCCAGCTCACAAGGGACAGGGGGCAACGAGCAGTACTTC. As protein: CASSQGTGGNEQYF.

A single count supports this clone. The rearrangement uses TRBV25-1 and TRBJ2-3, with 8 bases fitting TRBD2. Germline V gene sequence: CDR1 MGHDK, CDR2 SYGVNS. This CDR3 is built from 16 residues. V was clipped by 4 bases and J by 4 bases; unmatched bases: 10. CDR3 amino acids: CASSVLAGGGADTQYF. The DNA of the CDR3 is TGTGCCAGCAGTGTACTCGCGGGGGGCGGGGCAGATACGCAGTATTTT.

This clone was observed many times. The CDR3 bases are TGCAGCGTTGATTCGGGAGGAGATACGCAGTATTTT. Amino acids: CSVDSGGDTQYF. V usage is TRBV29-1 and J usage is TRBJ2-3, with 7 bases aligning to TRBD2. V was clipped by 3 bases and J by 5 bases; unmatched bases: 2. The CDR3 is made up of 12 amino acids. The V gene's germline CDR1 is SQVTM and CDR2 ANQGSEA.

J is TRBJ2-5 and V is TRBV5-4; unclear D gene. The CDR3 is 14 amino acids. Per the germline V gene, CDR1 is SGHNT and CDR2 is YYREEE (reference sequence). The V and J ends lost 3 bases and 4 bases respectively, with 13 bases between them. Here the CDR3 DNA reads TGTGCCAGCAGCTCCGAACCTGTGATAGAGACCCAGTACTTC. Translating it yields CASSSEPVIETQYF.

The chain recombines TRBV29-1 with TRBJ2-4, with a weak D call TRBD2 (6 bases). CDR1 is SQVTM and CDR2 is ANQGSEA in the germline V gene. The CDR3 has 14 residues. Trimming stripped 4 bases from V and 6 bases from J, with 16 bases between. This CDR3 is CSVAGTSEGNIQYF. The CDR3 coding sequence is TGCAGCGTTGCCGGGACTTCGGAGGGAAACATTCAGTACTTC. Full variable domain (remainder filled in from reference TRBV29-1 and TRBJ2-4): SAVISQKPSRDICQRGTSLTIQCQVDSQVTMMFWYRQQPGQSLTLIATANQGSEATYESGFVIDKFPISRPNLTFSTLTVSNMSPEDSSIYLCSVAGTSEGNIQYFGAGTRLSVL.

The genes are TRBV4-2 and TRBJ2-2; 15 bases map to TRBD2. Germline-derived CDR1 and CDR2 are LGHNA and YNFKEQ. CDR3 length: 16 residues. V gave up 5 bases and J gave up 5 bases; unmatched junction bases: 3. CDR3: CASSGLAGGPTGELFF. The CDR3 DNA is TGTGCCAGCAGCGGACTAGCGGGGGGGCCGACCGGGGAGCTGTTTTTT.